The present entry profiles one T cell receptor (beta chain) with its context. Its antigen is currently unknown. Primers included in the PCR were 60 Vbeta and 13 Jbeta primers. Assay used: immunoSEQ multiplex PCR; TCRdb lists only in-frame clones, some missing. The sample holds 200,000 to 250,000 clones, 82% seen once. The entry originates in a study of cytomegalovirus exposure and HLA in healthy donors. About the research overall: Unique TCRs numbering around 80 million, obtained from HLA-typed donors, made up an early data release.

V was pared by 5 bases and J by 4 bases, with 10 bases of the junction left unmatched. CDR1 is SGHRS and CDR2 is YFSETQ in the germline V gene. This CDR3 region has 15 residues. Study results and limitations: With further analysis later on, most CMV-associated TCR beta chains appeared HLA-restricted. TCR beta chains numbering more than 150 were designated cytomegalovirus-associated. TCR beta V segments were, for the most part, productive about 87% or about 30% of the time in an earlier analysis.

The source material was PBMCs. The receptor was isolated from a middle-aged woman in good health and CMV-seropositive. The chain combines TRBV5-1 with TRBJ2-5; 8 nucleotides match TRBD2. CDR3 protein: CASSLSGGSRETQYF. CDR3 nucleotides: TGCGCCAGCAGTTTAAGCGGGGGAAGCAGAGAGACCCAGTACTTC.